Shown below are 2 T cell receptor beta chains from a single sample sequenced in a study of T cells in Graves' hyperthyroidism and ophthalmopathy. Researchers amplified the TCR beta CDR3 regions from RNA transcripts. HTBI primers were the set used in a first-round RT-PCR of the TCR CDR3. TCRdb used MiXCR to reprocess the multiplex PCR reads, holding one entry per CDR3 protein. The table lists hundreds of thousands of distinct CDR3 sequences, roughly 14% of them singletons. Source material: blood. The receptors stem from a woman aged 35 to 49 with Graves' ophthalmopathy.

This chain uses TRBV12-3 or TRBV12-4 with TRBJ2-5; a possible D gene is TRBD2 (6 bases). The CDR3 covers 13 residues. V was cut by 5 bases and J by 4 bases, with 11 bases left in between. CDR3 in DNA: TGTGCCAGCAGTACCCGGGACTTAGAGACCCAGTACTTC. Amino acid sequence: CASSTRDLETQYF.

This clonotype was seen ten or more times. This chain connects TRBV12-3 or TRBV12-4 to TRBJ2-7, with D possibly matching TRBD1 (6 bases). Between the trimmed V and J ends, which lost 5 bases and 3 bases, there was a span of 11 bases. The CDR3 totals 13 residues. The CDR3 sequence: CASSEGHYYEQYF. As DNA, the CDR3 is TGTGCCAGCAGTGAGGGACACTACTACGAGCAGTACTTC.